This TCR beta chain was identified during a study of T cells in localized non-small cell lung cancer. Study-wide results and caveats: It was uninvolved adjacent lung that showed the highest T cell clonality, exceeding tumor. Median approximately 58 top-100 tumor clones were shared with paired adjacent lung. Increased T cell density in blood showed an association with longer overall survival.

Profiling relied on immunoSEQ multiplex PCR, and the TCRdb table lists in-frame clones only, not all of them. The sample shows approximately 11,000 clones, approximately 31% of them seen only once. This clone was seen a handful of times. As yet, its antigen is unknown. A junction boundary mismatches the germline segment, possibly from a read error. The TCR originated in a man between 35 and 75 years old with stage I lung adenocarcinoma. Specimen: lung tumor tissue, collected before any cancer treatment.

The CDR3 nucleotides are TGTGCTAGCAGGGATAGCAATCAGCCCCAGCATTTT. Amino acids: CASRDSNQPQHF. The chain recombines TRBV6-8 with TRBJ1-5, with D possibly TRBD1 on 5 matching bases. Germline V CDR1 and CDR2: MNHGY, SAAAGT. The CDR3 runs 12 residues.